Listed below are T cell receptor beta chains from one sample, sequenced in a study of T-cell reconstitution after alpha-beta-depleted transplantation in children. MiXCR, applied by TCRdb to the PCR reads, yields one record per CDR3 protein. The sample holds about 100,000 distinct CDR3 sequences, about 6.4% seen once. The sequencing used PBMCs, mostly from graft donor cells, collected 360 days after TCRalphabeta/CD19-depleted stem cell transplant. The source is a male patient under 10 years old who had a stem cell transplant for acute lymphoblastic leukemia, so the T cells may come from the graft donor. Both conserved end residues are part of each CDR3. A D gene is named only where the DNA matches it firmly. Some rows mark clone size as missing; the rest say once, few, many or name a class of expanded clone.

abundance,v_gene,d_gene,j_gene,CDR3aa,CDR3nt
-,TRBV9,-,TRBJ2-5,CASSRGKTQYF,TGTGCCAGCAGCCGGGGGAAGACCCAGTACTTC
many,TRBV7-9,-,TRBJ1-5,CASSFRGSNQPQHF,TGTGCCAGCAGCTTCCGAGGGAGCAATCAGCCCCAGCATTTT
few,TRBV9,TRBD2,TRBJ2-2,CASRDGGSTGELFF,TGTGCCAGCAGGGACGGCGGGAGTACCGGGGAGCTGTTTTTT
-,TRBV28,TRBD1,TRBJ1-2,CASSETGYYGYTF,TGTGCCAGCAGCGAGACAGGGTACTATGGCTACACCTTC
-,TRBV28,TRBD1,TRBJ2-7,CASSLAGTGRAYEQYF,TGTGCCAGCAGTTTAGCCGGGACAGGCAGAGCCTACGAGCAGTACTTC
many,TRBV4-1,-,TRBJ2-3,CASSQDVGTDTQYF,TGCGCCAGCAGCCAAGACGTCGGGACAGATACGCAGTATTTT
few,TRBV4-1,TRBD1,TRBJ2-5,CASSHTGGGETQYF,TGCGCCAGCAGCCATACAGGGGGAGGAGAGACCCAGTACTTC
many,TRBV5-1,TRBD2,TRBJ2-2,CASSLLWASGNTGELFF,TGCGCCAGCAGCTTGCTCTGGGCTAGCGGTAACACCGGGGAGCTGTTTTTT
many,TRBV4-3,-,TRBJ2-1,CASSQDSAYSYNEQFF,TGCGCCAGCAGCCAAGATTCCGCTTACTCCTACAATGAGCAGTTCTTC
many,TRBV5-1,-,TRBJ1-1,CASKMGQGLRTEAFF,TGCGCCAGCAAAATGGGTCAGGGCTTACGGACTGAAGCTTTCTTT
few,TRBV7-6,-,TRBJ1-1,CASSQQGRGTEAFF,TGTGCCAGCAGCCAGCAGGGTCGGGGCACTGAAGCTTTCTTT
many,TRBV14,-,TRBJ2-2,CASSGGNTGELFF,TGTGCCAGCAGCGGGGGTAACACCGGGGAGCTGTTTTTT
many,TRBV12-3/TRBV12-4,-,TRBJ2-2,CASSLSGSFGELFF,TGTGCCAGCAGTTTAAGCGGGTCCTTCGGGGAGCTGTTTTTT
many,TRBV6-5,-,TRBJ2-1,CASSYAVYNEQFF,TGTGCCAGCAGTTACGCAGTATACAATGAGCAGTTCTTC
many,TRBV28,TRBD2,TRBJ2-1,CASSFPPLAGEIPANEQFF,TGTGCCAGCAGTTTCCCCCCCTTAGCGGGAGAGATCCCTGCAAATGAGCAGTTCTTC
many,TRBV18,-,TRBJ2-3,CASSPQETVTDTQYF,TGTGCCAGCTCACCACAAGAGACAGTCACAGATACGCAGTATTTT
few,TRBV7-9,TRBD1,TRBJ2-1,CASSPRQGAYNEQFF,TGTGCCAGCAGCCCACGACAGGGGGCCTACAATGAGCAGTTCTTC
many,TRBV7-6,TRBD2,TRBJ2-1,CASSGGLGSFNEQFF,TGTGCCAGCAGCGGCGGACTAGGGTCTTTTAATGAGCAGTTCTTC
-,TRBV7-9,-,TRBJ2-5,CASSTSLSAAQYF,TGTGCCAGCAGCACCAGTCTCTCGGCGGCCCAGTACTTC
many,TRBV6-2/TRBV6-3,-,TRBJ2-4,CASSYRIDIQYF,TGTGCCAGCAGCTACAGGATCGACATTCAGTACTTC
many,TRBV24-1,-,TRBJ2-1,CATSDGGGQPFLYNEQFF,TGTGCCACCAGTGATGGAGGTGGACAGCCGTTTTTATACAATGAGCAGTTCTTC
few,TRBV3-1,-,TRBJ2-5,CASSQWTDETQYF,TGTGCCAGCAGCCAATGGACGGACGAGACCCAGTACTTC